A single sample is the source of the 14 T cell receptor beta chains below, sequenced in a study of T cells after yellow fever vaccination. From the 5' RACE reads, TCRdb called clonotypes with MiXCR, one entry per CDR3 protein. Among under 400,000 distinct CDR3 sequences listed, around a tenth were seen once. Sequencing was performed on PBMCs, taken on the day of the first yellow fever vaccination. These receptors were taken from a man aged 18 to 35 who received the YFV17D yellow fever vaccine.

The V and J genes are TRBV14 and TRBJ2-5, with a tentative D call TRBD2 (5 bases). Germline V gives CDR1 SGHDN, CDR2 FVKESK. The V end lost 1 base, the J end lost 4 bases, and 16 bases lay between the germline ends. The CDR3 extends over 16 amino acids. CDR3 residues: CASSQGGQLTSETQYF. The CDR3 nucleotides read TGTGCCAGCAGCCAAGGCGGGCAGCTGACCTCAGAGACCCAGTACTTC.

The chain is built from TRBV5-1 and TRBJ2-2, with 9 bases aligning to TRBD2. The germline CDR1 and CDR2 sequences are SGHRS and YFSETQ. Trimming cost V 6 bases and J 5 bases; bases outside gene matches: 11. The CDR3 length is 16 residues. The DNA for the CDR3 is TGCGCCAGCACCCTACCTGCGGGGGGGCTGACCGGGGAGCTGTTTTTT. Translation: CASTLPAGGLTGELFF. Full variable domain (remainder filled in from reference TRBV5-1 and TRBJ2-2): KAGVTQTPRYLIKTRGQQVTLSCSPISGHRSVSWYQQTPGQGLQFLFEYFSETQRNKGNFPGRFSGRQFSNSRSEMNVSTLELGDSALYLCASTLPAGGLTGELFFGEGSRLTVL.

The J gene is TRBJ2-3, the V gene TRBV4-1; the match to TRBD2 covers 12 bases. This CDR3 contains 16 residues. Germline assignment: CDR1 MGHRA and CDR2 YSYEKL. Germline trimming cut 1 base from V and 5 bases from J; bases unmatched to any gene: 4. The CDR3 DNA follows: TGCGCCAGCAGCCAAGGCGCGGGACTAGCGGGAGATACGCAGTATTTT. Translation gives CASSQGAGLAGDTQYF.

This clonotype was recorded at least ten times. The chain links TRBV7-2 to TRBJ2-2, with TRBD1 identical over 8 bases. Germline CDR1 SGHTA, CDR2 FQGNSA. The CDR3 loop spans 16 amino acids. Trimming removed 6 bases from V and 1 base from J; junction bases left unmatched: 7. In DNA, the CDR3 is TGTGCCAGCAGATATACCGGGACAGGGAACACCGGGGAGCTGTTTTTT. Protein: CASRYTGTGNTGELFF.

This clonotype is a singleton in its sample. This chain links TRBV19 with TRBJ1-2; D not resolved. The V end lost 4 bases, the J end lost 5 bases, and 14 bases lay between the germline ends. The CDR3 is 14 residues long. Looked up from germline, CDR1 is LNHDA and CDR2 is SQIVND (reference sequence). CDR3 sequence reads: CASSTGPFRYGYTF. CDR3 nucleotide sequence: TGTGCCAGTAGTACAGGCCCCTTTCGTTATGGCTACACCTTC.

This clonotype appeared a few times. The chain recombines TRBV5-1 with TRBJ2-1; 13 bases align to TRBD2. The germline V gene has CDR1 SGHRS and CDR2 YFSETQ. Trimming at V came to 4 bases and at J to 0 bases, leaving 4 bases not matched to a gene. CDR3 length: 17 amino acids. DNA of the CDR3: TGCGCCAGCAGCACTAGCGGGGGGGAGAGCTCCTACAATGAGCAGTTCTTC. This gives the protein CASSTSGGESSYNEQFF.

At least ten counts were recorded for this clonotype. V and J are TRBV7-3 and TRBJ2-2; D uncertain. The CDR3 extends over 12 amino acids. Germline V lookup: CDR1 SGHTA, CDR2 FQGTGA. V lost 5 bases and J lost 5, with 6 bases in between. CDR3 nucleotide sequence: TGTGCCAGCAGCACAAGGACCGGGGAGCTGTTTTTT. This gives the protein CASSTRTGELFF.

At least ten counts were recorded for this clonotype. The chain links TRBV7-8 to TRBJ2-3; 9 nucleotides align to TRBD2. Per the germline V gene, CDR1 is SGHVS and CDR2 is FQNEAQ. V shed 4 bases and J 6 bases; nucleotides not matched to a gene: 8. The CDR3 is 15 amino acids. In DNA form, the CDR3 reads TGTGCCAGCAGCTGGACTAGCGTGGAGACGGATACGCAGTATTTT. Its translation is CASSWTSVETDTQYF.

The chain combines TRBV7-2 with TRBJ2-7; 9 bases align to TRBD2. Losses at the gene ends were 5 bases for V and 4 bases for J; bases not matched to a gene: 9. CDR1 and CDR2 (germline): SGHTA, FQGNSA. The CDR3 length is 15 residues. The CDR3 coding sequence is TGTGCCAGCAGCCCGAGGACTAGCGCGGGTTACGAGCAGTACTTC. This translates into CASSPRTSAGYEQYF. Supplemented by reference TRBV7-2 and TRBJ2-7, the full variable domain reads GAGVSQSPSNKVTEKGKDVELRCDPISGHTALYWYRQSLGQGLEFLIYFQGNSAPDKSGLPSDRFSAERTGGSVSTLTIQRTQQEDSAVYLCASSPRTSAGYEQYFGPGTRLTVT.

The genes are TRBV11-2 and TRBJ2-7; D is possibly TRBD2 (5 bases). V was pared by 5 bases and J by 2 bases, with 16 bases between. This CDR3 is built from 15 residues. CDR1 is SGHAT and CDR2 is FQNNGV in the germline V gene. The CDR3 loop is CASSPPAAAAYEQYF. CDR3 nucleotide sequence: TGTGCCAGCAGCCCACCGGCAGCAGCGGCCTACGAGCAGTACTTC.

This clonotype came up many times. The chain recombines TRBV5-1 with TRBJ2-1, with D tentatively TRBD2 (5 bases). The V end was cut by 2 bases, the J end by 0 bases, with 9 bases between. The CDR3 length is 15 residues. Germline lookup yields CDR1 SGHRS and CDR2 YFSETQ. CDR3 bases: TGCGCCAGCAGCTTAGCGGCTGGCTCCTACAATGAGCAGTTCTTC. Protein product: CASSLAAGSYNEQFF.

This clonotype appeared a few times. The rearrangement joins TRBV11-2 to TRBJ2-3, with TRBD1 identical over 8 bases. The CDR3 extends over 14 amino acids. With V trimmed by 1 base and J by 7 bases, 4 bases remained unmatched. Germline lookup yields CDR1 SGHAT and CDR2 FQNNGV. The CDR3 sequence: CASSLGTGSNTQYF. CDR3 DNA sequence: TGTGCCAGCAGCTTAGGGACAGGGTCAAATACGCAGTATTTT.

V is TRBV27 and J is TRBJ2-7; maybe TRBD2 (6 bases). V lost 1 base, J lost 5 bases, and 12 bases lay in between. Germline V lookup: CDR1 MNHEY, CDR2 SMNVEV (reference sequence). This CDR3 region has 14 residues. The CDR3 sequence is CASSLYGGVHEQYV. In nucleotides, the CDR3 is TGTGCCAGCAGTTTATATGGAGGGGTCCACGAGCAGTACGTC.

J is TRBJ1-6 and V is TRBV5-1, with D tentatively TRBD1 (5 bases). With 7 bases removed from V and 3 bases from J, the gap between germline ends came to 14 bases. The V gene's germline CDR1 is SGHRS and CDR2 YFSETQ. The CDR3 is 15 amino acids. The CDR3: CASRLGTHYNSPLHF. The CDR3 nucleotides are TGCGCCAGCCGACTCGGGACGCACTATAATTCACCCCTCCACTTT.